This is a list of T cell receptor beta chains from one sample in a study of cytomegalovirus exposure and HLA in healthy donors. Generated by immunoSEQ multiplex PCR, the TCRdb table keeps only in-frame clones and is missing some. The sample consists of roughly 190,000 clones, about 85% of them appearing once. Material: PBMCs. The receptors stem from a boy aged 2 to 10 in good health and CMV-seronegative. CDR3s include the opening cysteine and the closing phenylalanine or tryptophan. Fields, in order: clone size, V gene, J gene, D gene, CDR3 DNA, CDR3 protein. D genes are given only for firm matches. Size tells how often a clone was seen (once, few, many) or the class of an expanded clone, and some rows leave it out.

.	TRBV19	TRBJ2-7	.	TGTGCCAGTAGCTCGACACTCATCTCCTACGAGCAGTACTTC	CASSSTLISYEQYF
.	TRBV4-1	TRBJ2-7	.	TGCGCCAGCAGCCAAGTCGGTCCCTACGAGCAGTACTTC	CASSQVGPYEQYF
.	TRBV9	TRBJ2-1	TRBD2	TGTGCCAGCAGCGATCCGGGACTAGCGGGTCCGAGCTCCTACAATGAGCAGTTCTTC	CASSDPGLAGPSSYNEQFF
.	TRBV2	TRBJ2-7	TRBD2	TGTGCCAGCGCTTGGACTAGCGGTTCCTACGAGCAGTACTTC	CASAWTSGSYEQYF
once	TRBV6-1	TRBJ1-5	.	TGTGCCGTCGGTAGCAATCAGCCCCAGCATTTT	CAVGSNQPQHF
.	TRBV27	TRBJ1-2	TRBD1	TGTGCCAGCACCGGGGACAGTGCCTATGGCTACACCTTC	CASTGDSAYGYTF
.	TRBV15	TRBJ2-1	.	TGTGCCACCAGCAGAGCTAGGGAGCAGTTCTTC	CATSRAREQFF
once	TRBV28	TRBJ1-2	.	TGTGCCAGCAGTGGCAGTGGTTATGGCTACACCTTC	CASSGSGYGYTF
.	TRBV5-1	TRBJ2-3	.	TGCGCCAGCAGCTTGGACGTCACTAGCACAGATACGCAGTATTTT	CASSLDVTSTDTQYF
.	TRBV29-1	TRBJ1-1	.	TGCAGCGTACAGCTCCAAGCACCTGAAGCTTTCTTT	CSVQLQAPEAFF
.	TRBV30	TRBJ1-2	.	TGTGCCTGGGGCCCTGAGAGGGCCTATGGCTACACCTTC	CAWGPERAYGYTF
.	TRBV9	TRBJ1-6	TRBD1	TGTGCCAGCAGTTCCGGGACAGGCGGAAACACCCTCCACTTT	CASSSGTGGNTLHF
.	TRBV29-1	TRBJ1-1	.	TGCAGCGTTGACCCGACTGGCATGAACACTGAAGCTTTCTTT	CSVDPTGMNTEAFF
.	TRBV7-9	TRBJ2-1	.	TGTGCCAGCAGCTTACCGAGAAGGACAGACGGGCAGTTCTTC	CASSLPRRTDGQFF
.	TRBV15	TRBJ1-1	.	TGTGCCACCAGCATTAAGCGGAGTGAAGCTTTCTTT	CATSIKRSEAFF
.	TRBV9	TRBJ2-2	TRBD1	TGTGCCAGCAGCGCGGCGGGACAGGCATCCGGGGAGCTGTTTTTT	CASSAAGQASGELFF